The 13 T cell receptor beta chains reported below all come from one sample, sequenced in a study of control samples from healthy donors and cancer patients. Using immunoSEQ multiplex PCR, the repertoire was profiled, and TCRdb retains in-frame clones only, with some absent. Among approximately 90,000 clones listed, approximately 81% were seen once. Sequencing was done on a sample of blood. Every receptor here comes from a woman aged 40 to 55 in good health.

The chain is built from TRBV29-1 and TRBJ2-1; D ambiguous. The germline V gene encodes CDR1 SQVTM and CDR2 ANQGSEA. This CDR3 is built from 14 residues. With 3 bases removed from V and 0 bases from J, the gap between germline ends came to 9 bases. Written as DNA, the CDR3 is TGCAGCGTTGACCGAGCAGGCTCCTACAATGAGCAGTTCTTC. It is translated as CSVDRAGSYNEQFF.

The chain carries TRBV10-2 and TRBJ1-4; tentatively, D is TRBD1 (6 bases). Trimming took 4 bases from V and 7 from J, leaving 19 bases between them. This CDR3 comprises 16 residues. CDR1 is WSHSY, CDR2 SAAADI, per germline. CDR3 sequence: CASSGGGREQGEKLFF. Written as DNA, the CDR3 is TGCGCCAGCAGTGGGGGGGGACGCGAACAGGGTGAAAAACTGTTTTTT.

This chain connects TRBV9 to TRBJ2-1, with 7 positions matching TRBD2. CDR3 length: 15 residues. V was clipped by 2 bases and J by 1 base; unmatched bases: 3. Germline CDR1 reads SGDLS; CDR2 reads YYNGEE. The CDR3 here is CASSVLAESYNEQFF. DNA for the CDR3: TGTGCCAGCAGCGTCCTAGCGGAGTCCTACAATGAGCAGTTCTTC. The whole variable domain, remainder taken from reference TRBV9 and TRBJ2-1, is DSGVTQTPKHLITATGQRVTLRCSPRSGDLSVYWYQQSLDQGLQFLIQYYNGEERAKGNILERFSAQQFPDLHSELNLSSLELGDSALYFCASSVLAESYNEQFFGPGTRLTVL.

V gene TRBV27 combines with J gene TRBJ2-7; possibly TRBD1 or TRBD2 for D (6 bases each). The CDR3 has 14 amino acids. V shed 10 bases and J shed 3 bases, with 19 bases lying between them. Germline V CDR1 and CDR2: MNHEY, SMNVEV (reference sequence). As DNA, the CDR3 is TGTGCCACCCCTTGGGTGGGGGGACACTACGAGCAGTACTTC. Residues: CATPWVGGHYEQYF.

This clone turned up a few times. This chain connects TRBV27 to TRBJ1-1; D might be TRBD1 (6 bases). Trimming removed 7 bases at V and 5 bases at J, with 14 bases between. CDR1 is MNHEY, CDR2 SMNVEV, per germline (reference sequence). The CDR3 has 13 amino acids. CDR3 DNA sequence: TGTGCCAGCAACAACAGGGACGGGACTGAAGCTTTCTTT. This encodes CASNNRDGTEAFF.

The V and J genes are TRBV18 and TRBJ2-1, with 9 bases matching TRBD2. With 6 bases clipped from V and 5 bases from J, the junction kept 5 bases outside the gene matches. Germline V gene sequence: CDR1 KGHSH, CDR2 LQKENI. The CDR3 contains 14 residues. The CDR3 region has the DNA TGTGCCAGCTCCCCTCAGCGGGGGGACAATGAGCAGTTCTTC. Translation: CASSPQRGDNEQFF.

This CDR3 is CAWEQGVRTEAFF. In DNA form, the CDR3 reads TGTGCCTGGGAGCAGGGGGTGAGGACTGAAGCTTTCTTT. The chain links TRBV30 to TRBJ1-1; the match to TRBD1 covers 7 bases. The CDR3 has 13 amino acids. The germline V gene encodes CDR1 GTSNPN and CDR2 SVGIG (reference sequence). Germline trimming cut 5 bases from V and 5 bases from J; bases unmatched to any gene: 8.

This chain connects TRBV30 to TRBJ1-4; 8 bases fit TRBD1. The V gene end was trimmed by 2 bases and the J gene end by 4 bases; junction bases not matched to a gene: 9. The germline gives CDR1 GTSNPN, CDR2 SVGIG (reference sequence). CDR3 length: 16 amino acids. This chain's CDR3 is CAWSLKTGAINEKLFF. The CDR3, as DNA: TGTGCCTGGAGTTTAAAGACAGGGGCTATTAATGAAAAACTGTTTTTT.

The chain couples TRBV27 to TRBJ1-2; TRBD1 matches 8 bases. Germline assignment: CDR1 MNHEY and CDR2 SMNVEV (reference sequence). The CDR3 length is 14 residues. J lost 7 bases, V lost 5 bases, and 9 bases had no gene match. CDR3: CASSLGQGWGGYTF. The CDR3 nucleotides read TGTGCCAGCAGTCTAGGACAGGGCTGGGGTGGCTACACCTTC.

The chain joins TRBV6-2 or TRBV6-3 to TRBJ2-1; D could derive from TRBD1 or TRBD2 (5 bases each). The CDR3 runs 19 residues. The germline gives CDR1 MNHEY, CDR2 SVGEGT. Trimming took 0 bases from V and 0 from J, leaving 18 bases between them. The CDR3 DNA follows: TGTGCCAGCAGTTACTCGAGATCGGGACCCCGGAGCTCCTACAATGAGCAGTTCTTC. As protein: CASSYSRSGPRSSYNEQFF.

The rearrangement uses TRBV4-3 and TRBJ2-7, with TRBD1 matching over 9 bases. The CDR3 runs 15 residues. V shed 2 bases and J 4 bases; nucleotides not matched to a gene: 6. Germline V gene lookup returns CDR1 LGHNA and CDR2 YSLEER. The CDR3 DNA follows: TGCGCCAGCAGCCAACGACAGGGGGTGGGTTACGAGCAGTACTTC. It is translated as CASSQRQGVGYEQYF.

The chain joins TRBV6-5 to TRBJ2-3; TRBD2 aligns across 8 bases. Trimming at V came to 6 bases and at J to 6 bases, leaving 11 bases not matched to a gene. The CDR3 loop spans 15 amino acids. From germline, CDR1 is MNHEY and CDR2 SVGAGI. The DNA of the CDR3 is TGTGCCAGCAGAATGATGGCGGGGGGCCGGGATACGCAGTATTTT. This sequence encodes CASRMMAGGRDTQYF.

The chain has TRBV6-6 and TRBJ1-3; D might be TRBD1 (5 bases). There are 15 residues in the CDR3. CDR1 MNHNY and CDR2 SVGAGI come from the germline V gene (reference sequence). The ends were cut back, 4 bases at V and 0 bases at J, with 10 bases in the middle. The CDR3: CASSFGGSSGNTIYF. The CDR3 DNA is TGTGCCAGCAGTTTTGGGGGTTCCTCTGGAAACACCATATATTTT.